The 21 T cell receptor beta chains below all came from one sample that was sequenced in a study of T cells in localized non-small cell lung cancer. The assay was immunoSEQ multiplex PCR, and TCRdb's table has in-frame clones only and misses some. Among around 45,000 clones listed, about 85% were seen once. This material consisted of PBMCs, taken before any cancer treatment. The receptor source for this set is a man between 40 and 70 years old with stage II lung adenocarcinoma.

V gene TRBV14 combines with J gene TRBJ1-3; no clear D gene. CDR3 length: 13 amino acids. Trimming stripped 3 bases from V and 4 bases from J, with 7 bases between. Germline V gene sequence: CDR1 SGHDN, CDR2 FVKESK. CDR3 DNA sequence: TGTGCCAGCAGCCATCTACAGGGAAACACCATATATTTT. Its protein product is CASSHLQGNTIYF.

The gene calls are TRBV29-1 and TRBJ1-4; tentatively, D is TRBD1 (6 bases). Germline V gene sequence: CDR1 SQVTM, CDR2 ANQGSEA. The ends were cut back, 5 bases at V and 5 bases at J, with 12 bases in the middle. This CDR3 region has 13 residues. CDR3 nucleotides: TGCAGCGTTAAACGGCAGGGGAATGAAAAACTGTTTTTT. As protein: CSVKRQGNEKLFF. The full variable domain, completed using reference TRBV29-1 and TRBJ1-4, is SAVISQKPSRDICQRGTSLTIQCQVDSQVTMMFWYRQQPGQSLTLIATANQGSEATYESGFVIDKFPISRPNLTFSTLTVSNMSPEDSSIYLCSVKRQGNEKLFFGSGTQLSVL.

This clone was recorded a few times. The V gene is TRBV2, the J gene TRBJ2-7; D perhaps matches TRBD1 (5 bases). The CDR3 is 13 residues long. Trimming removed 6 bases at V and 4 bases at J, with 13 bases between. Germline V gene lookup returns CDR1 SNHLY and CDR2 FYNNEI. The DNA of the CDR3 is TGTGCCAGCAGCGAGACAGCCCCTTACGAGCAGTACGTC. Amino acid sequence: CASSETAPYEQYV.

This chain connects TRBV7-8 to TRBJ1-1, with TRBD1 as a possible D gene (5 bases). Germline-derived CDR1 and CDR2 are SGHVS and FQNEAQ. The ends were cut back, 4 bases at V and 9 bases at J, with 15 bases in the middle. The CDR3 consists of 13 residues. The CDR3 here is CASSSAGDLQAFF. CDR3 bases: TGTGCCAGCAGCTCGGCGGGGGACTTACAAGCTTTCTTT.

J is TRBJ1-2 and V is TRBV5-1, with 7 bases lining up with TRBD1. The CDR3 sequence is 18 residues long. Germline-derived CDR1 and CDR2 are SGHRS and YFSETQ. J was trimmed by 0 bases and V by 4 bases; bases with no gene match: 15. CDR3 protein: CASSTGQEPSDANYGYTF. CDR3 DNA sequence: TGCGCCAGCAGCACCGGACAGGAGCCCTCTGATGCTAACTATGGCTACACCTTC. The full variable domain, completed using reference TRBV5-1 and TRBJ1-2, is KAGVTQTPRYLIKTRGQQVTLSCSPISGHRSVSWYQQTPGQGLQFLFEYFSETQRNKGNFPGRFSGRQFSNSRSEMNVSTLELGDSALYLCASSTGQEPSDANYGYTFGSGTRLTVV.

The chain is built from TRBV6-1 and TRBJ2-5, with 7 bases identical to TRBD1. Gene TRBJ2-7 matches the end of the DNA better, so the J call may be wrong. The CDR3 spans 14 residues. CDR1 MNHNS and CDR2 SASEGT come from the germline V gene. The DNA of the CDR3 is TGTGCCAGCACCACCGGGACAGTGCCTTACGAGCAGTACTTC. It yields the protein CASTTGTVPYEQYF.

This chain joins TRBV27 and TRBJ2-2; 8 bases align to TRBD1. Germline CDR1 MNHEY, CDR2 SMNVEV (reference sequence). Unmatched junction bases numbered 10, after V lost 6 bases and J lost 1 base. This CDR3 has 17 amino acids. The CDR3 spells CASSRDQGAGNTGELFF. CDR3 in DNA: TGTGCCAGCAGCCGGGACCAGGGGGCAGGGAACACCGGGGAGCTGTTTTTT.

Note on this clone: The same CDR3 arises from other DNA sequences in this sample as well. The chain carries TRBV18 and TRBJ2-5; TRBD1 might be the D (6 bases). The V end was cut by 1 base, the J end by 2 bases, with 11 bases between. Germline V gene sequence: CDR1 KGHSH, CDR2 LQKENI. The length of the CDR3 is 15 residues. CDR3 sequence reads: CASSPRSGVQETQYF. Written as DNA, the CDR3 is TGTGCCAGCTCACCACGGTCAGGGGTGCAAGAGACCCAGTACTTC.

The chain couples TRBV5-1 to TRBJ1-1; tentative D call: TRBD1 (5 bases). V was shortened by 6 bases and J by 6 bases, with 15 bases between the two germline ends. The germline V gene encodes CDR1 SGHRS and CDR2 YFSETQ. The CDR3 totals 13 residues. CDR3: CASTLFGTAEAFF. The CDR3, as DNA: TGCGCCAGCACTCTATTTGGGACCGCTGAAGCTTTCTTT.

The gene calls are TRBV6-5 and TRBJ1-2, with a tentative D call TRBD1 (5 bases). The CDR3 loop spans 13 amino acids. Germline CDR1 reads MNHEY; CDR2 reads SVGAGI. Trimming left V 8 bases short and J 4 bases short, with 14 bases between. The CDR3 is CASGPSTVYGYTF. CDR3 coding DNA: TGTGCCAGCGGACCATCGACAGTCTATGGCTACACCTTC.

The chain uses TRBV5-6 and TRBJ2-3; 8 positions agree with TRBD1. This CDR3 contains 17 residues. Germline CDR1 reads SGHDT; CDR2 reads YYEEEE. J was trimmed by 4 bases and V by 4 bases; bases with no gene match: 14. In DNA form, the CDR3 reads TGTGCCAGCAGCGCCGGGACAGGTGGAACAAAATCAGATACGCAGTATTTT. It is translated as CASSAGTGGTKSDTQYF.

The chain has TRBV11-2 and TRBJ2-7; weak D call: TRBD1 (5 bases). Germline loops: CDR1 SGHAT, CDR2 FQNNGV. V was trimmed by 1 base and J by 2 bases, leaving 9 bases between them. The CDR3 is 14 amino acids. In DNA, the CDR3 is TGTGCCAGCAGCTTAGTGGCAGGGACCTACGAGCAGTACGTC. Protein sequence: CASSLVAGTYEQYV.

V is TRBV4-1 and J is TRBJ1-5, with D perhaps TRBD1 (5 bases). V was shortened by 4 bases and J by 7 bases, with 14 bases between the two germline ends. The CDR3 has 14 amino acids. CDR1 is MGHRA and CDR2 is YSYEKL in the germline V gene. The CDR3 protein is CASSPSRASQPQHF. CDR3 bases: TGCGCCAGCAGCCCTTCCAGGGCGTCGCAGCCCCAGCATTTT.

This rearrangement joins TRBV11-2 to TRBJ1-6; D uncertain. The germline gives CDR1 SGHAT, CDR2 FQNNGV. V was pared by 3 bases and J by 9 bases, with 15 bases between. This CDR3 region has 15 residues. The CDR3 coding sequence is TGTGCCAGCAGCTTGGAGAGGGCGGCAAGTTCACCCCTCCACTTT. Translation gives CASSLERAASSPLHF.

This rearrangement joins TRBV5-4 to TRBJ1-5; a weak D match, TRBD1 (5 bases). The length of the CDR3 is 13 residues. Trimming shortened V by 2 bases and J by 4 bases, and 7 bases separated the two germline ends. Germline V lookup: CDR1 SGHNT, CDR2 YYREEE (reference sequence). The CDR3 spells CASSFEGNQPQHF. CDR3 nucleotides: TGTGCCAGCAGCTTTGAGGGGAATCAGCCCCAGCATTTT.

The chain uses TRBV19 and TRBJ1-1; 8 nucleotides match TRBD1. The CDR3 covers 14 residues. The V and J ends lost 6 bases and 5 bases, in that order; junction bases with no gene match: 8. Germline V CDR1 and CDR2: LNHDA, SQIVND (reference sequence). The CDR3 protein is CASRDRRTGTEAFF. CDR3 coding DNA: TGTGCCAGTAGAGACCGTAGGACAGGGACTGAAGCTTTCTTT. The full variable domain, in which reference TRBV19 and TRBJ1-1 provide the parts outside the CDR3, is DGGITQSPKYLFRKEGQNVTLSCEQNLNHDAMYWYRQDPGQGLRLIYYSQIVNDFQKGDIAEGYSVSREKKESFPLTVTSAQKNPTAFYLCASRDRRTGTEAFFGQGTRLTVV.

The V call is TRBV7-8, the J call TRBJ1-2; D is unresolved. Germline CDR1 and CDR2: SGHVS and FQNEAQ. This CDR3 region has 14 residues. V was trimmed by 3 bases and J by 0 bases, leaving 8 bases between them. CDR3 region: CASSLEGSNYGYTF. The CDR3 DNA reads as TGTGCCAGCAGCTTGGAGGGTTCTAACTATGGCTACACCTTC.

The rearrangement joins TRBV19 to TRBJ1-4, with a tentative D call TRBD1 (5 bases). This CDR3 comprises 15 residues. The V and J ends lost 1 base and 6 bases respectively, with 12 bases between them. Germline lookup yields CDR1 LNHDA and CDR2 SQIVND (reference sequence). CDR3 amino acids: CASSIGVTEDEKLFF. The CDR3 DNA follows: TGTGCCAGTAGTATAGGAGTGACAGAAGATGAAAAACTGTTTTTT. Variable domain in full (rest from reference TRBV19 and TRBJ1-4): DGGITQSPKYLFRKEGQNVTLSCEQNLNHDAMYWYRQDPGQGLRLIYYSQIVNDFQKGDIAEGYSVSREKKESFPLTVTSAQKNPTAFYLCASSIGVTEDEKLFFGSGTQLSVL.

The chain uses TRBV10-2 and TRBJ2-1, with a tentative D call TRBD2 (5 bases). V lost 2 bases and J 8 bases, leaving 10 bases between the germline ends. Looked up from germline, CDR1 is WSHSY and CDR2 is SAAADI. The CDR3 extends over 13 amino acids. CDR3 in amino acids: CASSETSGDEQFF. For the CDR3, the DNA is TGCGCCAGCAGTGAGACCTCCGGGGATGAGCAGTTCTTC.

CDR3 in amino acids: CASSLLADTEAFF. DNA of the CDR3: TGTGCCAGCAGCTTGTTGGCGGACACTGAAGCTTTCTTT. The chain couples TRBV5-4 to TRBJ1-1; D remains unclear. Trimming pared 1 base from V and 3 bases from J, leaving 7 bases between. This CDR3 contains 13 residues. In germline, CDR1 is SGHNT, CDR2 YYREEE (reference sequence).

The chain has TRBV2 and TRBJ2-7; 9 bases map to TRBD1. The CDR3 totals 14 residues. The V segment lost 6 bases and the J segment 4 bases; nucleotides outside the gene matches: 7. CDR1 is SNHLY, CDR2 FYNNEI, per germline. CDR3: CASRMGQGLYEQYV. The DNA of the CDR3 is TGTGCCAGCAGGATGGGACAGGGATTATACGAGCAGTACGTC.